The source of this T cell receptor (beta chain) is a study of T-cell memory formation after mild COVID-19. The wider study: Clusters were largely donor specific. Overall study results and limits: Memory from before infection featured some responding clones, which suggests cross-reactive memory joined.

CDR3 length: 15 amino acids. Germline lookup yields CDR1 DFQATT and CDR2 SNEGSKA (reference sequence). Trimming pared 6 bases from V and 2 bases from J, leaving 19 bases between. Constant-segment primers were used for 5'RACE, and the resulting TCR alpha and TCR beta cDNA libraries carried sample barcodes and UMIs. Each CDR3 protein gets one entry after TCRdb re-called the 5' RACE reads with MiXCR. This sample carries approximately 500,000 distinct CDR3 sequences, nearly 25% of them seen once, and the ten largest clones take 12%. This clonotype occurred a few times. Its antigen is unidentified. This clonotype was obtained from an adult woman who had mild COVID-19 (a few samples of this study predate the infection). Cell type and time point are not known. The specimen sequenced was PBMCs or a T cell subset sorted from them (not recorded which). The chain employs TRBV20-1 and TRBJ2-5, with D possibly being TRBD1 or TRBD2 (6 bases each). The CDR3 spells CSAPQGSGLQETQYF. The CDR3 DNA reads as TGCAGTGCCCCACAGGGTAGCGGCCTTCAAGAGACCCAGTACTTC.